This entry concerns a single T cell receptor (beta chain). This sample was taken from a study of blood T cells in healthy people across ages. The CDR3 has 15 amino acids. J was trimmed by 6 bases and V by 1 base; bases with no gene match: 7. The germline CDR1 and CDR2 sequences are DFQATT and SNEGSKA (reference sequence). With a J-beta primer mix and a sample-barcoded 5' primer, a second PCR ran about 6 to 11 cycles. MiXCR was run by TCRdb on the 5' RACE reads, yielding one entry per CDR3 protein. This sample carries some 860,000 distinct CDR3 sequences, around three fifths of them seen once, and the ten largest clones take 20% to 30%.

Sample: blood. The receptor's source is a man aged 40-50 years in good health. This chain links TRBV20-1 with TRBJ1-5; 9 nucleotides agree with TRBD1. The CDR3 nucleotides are TGCAGTGCTAGAGTGGAACAGGGGGCTGCTCAGCCCCAGCATTTT. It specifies CSARVEQGAAQPQHF.